Listed below are T cell receptor beta chains from one sample, sequenced in a study of shared clonotypes between healthy human individuals. TCRdb keeps only in-frame clones here, not all; method: immunoSEQ multiplex PCR. The table shows 800,000 to 950,000 clones, with about 96% occurring only once. Sequenced material: naive CD8+ T cells sorted from blood. The receptors shown here come from a man aged 25 to 45 in good health. CDR3s include the opening cysteine and the closing phenylalanine or tryptophan. A D gene is named only where the DNA matches it firmly. Rows may omit the clone size; those that give it use once, few, many or a size class.

V: TRBV7-6
D: -
size: -
J: TRBJ2-7
DNA: TGTGCCAGCAGCTTGGTGGGAGCTTGGTACTTC
CDR3: CASSLVGAWYF

V: TRBV14
D: -
size: -
J: TRBJ2-5
DNA: TGTGCCAGCAGCCAAGAAGTTTGGTCTCAAGAGACCCAGTACTTC
CDR3: CASSQEVWSQETQYF

V: TRBV20-1
D: -
size: once
J: TRBJ2-7
DNA: TGCAGTGCCTACTCCTACGAGCAGTACTTC
CDR3: CSAYSYEQYF

V: TRBV5-5
D: -
size: -
J: TRBJ2-7
DNA: TGTGCCAGCAGCTTGGTAAAGGTTGACTACGAGCAGTACTTC
CDR3: CASSLVKVDYEQYF

V: TRBV9
D: -
size: -
J: TRBJ2-3
DNA: TGTGCCAGCAGCGTAAGTGGCGCGGCTAGCACAGATACGCAGTATTTT
CDR3: CASSVSGAASTDTQYF

V: TRBV7-9
D: -
size: -
J: TRBJ1-1
DNA: TGTGCCAGCAGCTCCATGAGGACTGAAGCTTTCTTT
CDR3: CASSSMRTEAFF

V: TRBV7-9
D: -
size: -
J: TRBJ2-2
DNA: TGTGCCAGCAGCCGTACTAGCTCCGGGGAGCTGTTTTTT
CDR3: CASSRTSSGELFF

V: TRBV7-3
D: -
size: once
J: TRBJ1-1
DNA: TGTGCCAGCAGCTACGGACCAGTCCCGAACACTGAAGCTTTCTTT
CDR3: CASSYGPVPNTEAFF

V: TRBV19
D: -
size: -
J: TRBJ2-3
DNA: TGTGCCAGTAGTATAGTTGTCGGGAGTGAGGTTACAGATACGCAGTATTTT
CDR3: CASSIVVGSEVTDTQYF

V: TRBV5-4
D: -
size: -
J: TRBJ2-1
DNA: TGTGCCAGCAGCTTGTGGGTCAATGAGCAGTTCTTC
CDR3: CASSLWVNEQFF

V: TRBV19
D: -
size: -
J: TRBJ1-5
DNA: TGTGCCAGTAGTATGGCGAGGAATCAGCCCCAGCATTTT
CDR3: CASSMARNQPQHF

V: TRBV7-2
D: -
size: -
J: TRBJ2-1
DNA: TGTGCCAGCAGCTCAACAGGAAATGAGCAGTTCTTC
CDR3: CASSSTGNEQFF

V: TRBV9
D: TRBD2
size: -
J: TRBJ2-3
DNA: TGTGCCAGCAGCGCAAGCGGGAGTAACGCAGATACGCAGTATTTT
CDR3: CASSASGSNADTQYF

V: TRBV19
D: TRBD1
size: once
J: TRBJ2-7
DNA: TGTGCCAGTAGTATGACAGGGTCCTCCTACGAGCAGTACTTC
CDR3: CASSMTGSSYEQYF

V: TRBV5-1
D: TRBD2
size: -
J: TRBJ2-3
DNA: TGCGCCAGCAGCTTGGAGTTCGGGAGGGGCCTAGATCGTGCAGATACGCAGTATTTT
CDR3: CASSLEFGRGLDRADTQYF

V: TRBV11-2
D: -
size: -
J: TRBJ1-1
DNA: TGTGCCAGCAGCTTAGGGACACGCCGTGGGGAAGCTTTCTTT
CDR3: CASSLGTRRGEAFF

V: TRBV7-6
D: TRBD1
size: -
J: TRBJ2-7
DNA: TGTGCCAGCAGCTCAGGGGGAAACTCCTACGAGCAGTACTTC
CDR3: CASSSGGNSYEQYF

V: TRBV21-1
D: -
size: -
J: TRBJ1-5
DNA: TGTGCCAGCAGCCCGACCTTAACAGGGGAACTTCAGCCCCAGCATTTT
CDR3: CASSPTLTGELQPQHF

V: TRBV7-9
D: -
size: -
J: TRBJ1-4
DNA: TGTGCCAGCAGCTTAGATGGGGGAGAAAAACTGTTTTTT
CDR3: CASSLDGGEKLFF

V: TRBV11-3
D: TRBD1
size: -
J: TRBJ2-4
DNA: TGTGCCAGCAGTTCGGGGACAGGAAACATTCAGTACTTC
CDR3: CASSSGTGNIQYF

V: TRBV29-1
D: -
size: -
J: TRBJ2-7
DNA: TGCAGCGTTGTCAGGGGAGCCTACGAGCAGTACTTC
CDR3: CSVVRGAYEQYF

V: TRBV29-1
D: -
size: -
J: TRBJ2-1
DNA: TGCAGCGTTGAAGGGGGGTTCTCCTACAATGAGCAGTTCTTC
CDR3: CSVEGGFSYNEQFF

V: TRBV9
D: TRBD1
size: -
J: TRBJ1-1
DNA: TGTGCCAGCAGCGGGCCGGGACAGGGAGTGTCTGTCGCTGAAGCTTTCTTT
CDR3: CASSGPGQGVSVAEAFF

V: TRBV7-9
D: TRBD1
size: -
J: TRBJ2-5
DNA: TGTGCCAGCAGTGAAACAGGGGAAGAGACCCAGTACTTC
CDR3: CASSETGEETQYF

V: TRBV28
D: TRBD2
size: -
J: TRBJ2-7
DNA: TGTGCCAGCAGTTTATATAGCGGGGTGAGCTCCTACGAGCAGTACTTC
CDR3: CASSLYSGVSSYEQYF

V: TRBV28
D: TRBD1
size: -
J: TRBJ2-7
DNA: TGTGCCAGCAGGCTGACAGGGGGCGATTACGAGCAGTACTTC
CDR3: CASRLTGGDYEQYF

V: TRBV19
D: -
size: -
J: TRBJ2-5
DNA: TGTGCCAGTAGTATATGGTTGCGGAGCCAAGAGACCCAGTACTTC
CDR3: CASSIWLRSQETQYF

V: TRBV6-5
D: -
size: -
J: TRBJ2-1
DNA: TGTGCCAGCAGTTACGAGGGGGGCAATGAGCAGTTCTTC
CDR3: CASSYEGGNEQFF

V: TRBV6-6
D: -
size: -
J: TRBJ1-5
DNA: TGTGCCAGCAGTTACCTCGTCGGGGGGGCGTATCAGCCCCAGCATTTT
CDR3: CASSYLVGGAYQPQHF

V: TRBV28
D: TRBD2
size: -
J: TRBJ2-7
DNA: TGTGCCAGCAGCGCCGCTAGCGGGGCCTACGAGCAGTACTTC
CDR3: CASSAASGAYEQYF

V: TRBV7-9
D: -
size: -
J: TRBJ2-7
DNA: TGTGCCAGCAGCTTAGGCAGGGACTCCTACGAGCAGTACTTC
CDR3: CASSLGRDSYEQYF

V: TRBV7-9
D: TRBD1
size: -
J: TRBJ2-7
DNA: TGTGCCAGCAGCTTGTCCAACAGGGGGCGATCCTACGAGCAGTACTTC
CDR3: CASSLSNRGRSYEQYF

V: TRBV5-1
D: -
size: -
J: TRBJ1-1
DNA: TGCGCCAGCAGCTATGAAAACACTGAAGCTTTCTTT
CDR3: CASSYENTEAFF

V: TRBV18
D: -
size: -
J: TRBJ2-7
DNA: TGTGCCAGCTCACCCGGGGAAGGGGCCTACGAGCAGTACTTC
CDR3: CASSPGEGAYEQYF

V: TRBV5-1
D: -
size: once
J: TRBJ1-4
DNA: TGCGCCAGCAGCTTTGTAGGGGACATAACCTATGGGCCTGAAAAACTGTTTTTT
CDR3: CASSFVGDITYGPEKLFF

V: TRBV4-1
D: -
size: -
J: TRBJ2-7
DNA: TGCGCCAGCCGCAAGGACGGGAACTCCTACGAGCAGTACTTC
CDR3: CASRKDGNSYEQYF

V: TRBV15
D: -
size: -
J: TRBJ1-4
DNA: TGTGCCACCGGACCAACTAATGAAAAACTGTTTTTT
CDR3: CATGPTNEKLFF

V: TRBV7-8
D: -
size: -
J: TRBJ1-5
DNA: TGTGCCAGCAGCTCATCCGCCGGGAATAGCAATCAGCCCCAGCATTTT
CDR3: CASSSSAGNSNQPQHF

V: TRBV6-5
D: -
size: -
J: TRBJ2-5
DNA: TGTGCCAGCAGTTACTATGGGGACTTACAAGAGACCCAGTACTTC
CDR3: CASSYYGDLQETQYF

V: TRBV15
D: -
size: -
J: TRBJ2-2
DNA: TGTGCCACCAGCAGGTATTCGAGCACCGGGGAGCTGTTTTTT
CDR3: CATSRYSSTGELFF

V: TRBV5-1
D: -
size: -
J: TRBJ2-3
DNA: TGCGCCAGCAGCCTCGAACAACTCACAGATACGCAGTATTTT
CDR3: CASSLEQLTDTQYF

V: TRBV5-6
D: TRBD1
size: -
J: TRBJ1-5
DNA: TGTGCCAGCAGCTCCCGGGACAGCTATAGCAATCAGCCCCAGCATTTT
CDR3: CASSSRDSYSNQPQHF

V: TRBV6-5
D: -
size: -
J: TRBJ2-7
DNA: TGTGCCAGCAGTTACAAGATAGGGTCCGAGCAGTACTTC
CDR3: CASSYKIGSEQYF

V: TRBV6-5
D: TRBD1
size: -
J: TRBJ1-1
DNA: TGTGCCAGCCTGGACAGGGGGGCGAACACTGAAGCTTTCTTT
CDR3: CASLDRGANTEAFF

V: TRBV9
D: TRBD1
size: few
J: TRBJ1-1
DNA: TGTGCCAGCAGCGCACCGGAATGGACAGGGGAAGAAAACACTGAAGCTTTCTTT
CDR3: CASSAPEWTGEENTEAFF

V: TRBV27
D: -
size: -
J: TRBJ1-1
DNA: TGTGCCAGCAGTCCTCCCTTAGTGGGGAACACTGAAGCTTTCTTT
CDR3: CASSPPLVGNTEAFF

V: TRBV28
D: -
size: -
J: TRBJ1-2
DNA: TGTGCCAGCAGTTTAGTGGGAAGCTATGGCTACACCTTC
CDR3: CASSLVGSYGYTF